These T cell receptor beta chains were read from a single sample in a study of blood T cell repertoires in COVID-19. Assay used: immunoSEQ multiplex PCR; TCRdb lists only in-frame clones, some missing. This table holds about 180,000 clones, 88% found once. Material: peripheral blood. All receptors come from a woman aged 25 to 39 with acute or convalescent COVID-19. Each CDR3 is given with its conserved first and last residue. Fields, in order: D gene, J gene, V gene, clone size, CDR3 DNA, CDR3 protein. A D gene is named only where the DNA matches it firmly. Some rows mark clone size as missing; the rest say once, few, many or name a class of expanded clone.

d_call: -
j_call: TRBJ1-3
v_call: TRBV5-1
clone_size: -
cdr3_nt: TGCGCCAGCAGCACCGGACTGGGAAACACCATATATTTT
cdr3_aa: CASSTGLGNTIYF

d_call: -
j_call: TRBJ2-7
v_call: TRBV28
clone_size: -
cdr3_nt: TGTGCCAGCATCCCCCCAGGTCCCCTCTACGAGCAGTACTTC
cdr3_aa: CASIPPGPLYEQYF

d_call: -
j_call: TRBJ1-6
v_call: TRBV19
clone_size: -
cdr3_nt: TGTGCCAGTAGCGGGCACAGGGCCAATTCACCCCTCCACTTT
cdr3_aa: CASSGHRANSPLHF

d_call: TRBD1
j_call: TRBJ1-3
v_call: TRBV30
clone_size: -
cdr3_nt: TGTGCCGGCACAGGGGCTTCTGGAAACACCATATATTTT
cdr3_aa: CAGTGASGNTIYF

d_call: -
j_call: TRBJ2-5
v_call: TRBV15
clone_size: -
cdr3_nt: TGTGCCACCAGCAGAGATCTGAGTTCCCAAGAGACCCAGTACTTC
cdr3_aa: CATSRDLSSQETQYF

d_call: TRBD1
j_call: TRBJ1-1
v_call: TRBV28
clone_size: -
cdr3_nt: TGTGCCAGCAGTCTACAGGGGGCCCTGGGCACTGAAGCTTTCTTT
cdr3_aa: CASSLQGALGTEAFF

d_call: -
j_call: TRBJ1-1
v_call: TRBV9
clone_size: -
cdr3_nt: TGTGCCAGCAGCGTAGTGGGGGGGCAAGCTTTCTTT
cdr3_aa: CASSVVGGQAFF

d_call: -
j_call: TRBJ2-3
v_call: TRBV24-1
clone_size: -
cdr3_nt: TGTGCCACCAGTGATCCCCGGGGGGCCACAGATACGCAGTATTTT
cdr3_aa: CATSDPRGATDTQYF

d_call: -
j_call: TRBJ2-3
v_call: TRBV28
clone_size: -
cdr3_nt: TGTGCCAGCAAGGGGGATCAAGATACGCAGTATTTT
cdr3_aa: CASKGDQDTQYF

d_call: -
j_call: TRBJ2-1
v_call: TRBV7-9
clone_size: -
cdr3_nt: TGTGCCAGCAGCAATGGCCGGGACTCAAACAATGAGCAGTTCTTC
cdr3_aa: CASSNGRDSNNEQFF

d_call: -
j_call: TRBJ1-6
v_call: TRBV11-2
clone_size: -
cdr3_nt: TGTGCCAGCAGCTTAGCAGGGACTTTTTATAATTCACCCCTCCACTTT
cdr3_aa: CASSLAGTFYNSPLHF

d_call: -
j_call: TRBJ1-6
v_call: TRBV5-5
clone_size: -
cdr3_nt: TGTGCCAGCAGCCCCATGGAGCCACCCCTCCACTTT
cdr3_aa: CASSPMEPPLHF

d_call: -
j_call: TRBJ1-3
v_call: TRBV6-5
clone_size: -
cdr3_nt: TGTGCCAGCAGTTACTCTGGGGGCCAGAGGAACACCATATATTTT
cdr3_aa: CASSYSGGQRNTIYF

d_call: -
j_call: TRBJ2-2
v_call: TRBV5-1
clone_size: -
cdr3_nt: TGCGCCAGCAGCGCCCGGACAGAGCTAGGGGAGCTGTTTTTT
cdr3_aa: CASSARTELGELFF

d_call: -
j_call: TRBJ1-1
v_call: TRBV11-2
clone_size: -
cdr3_nt: TGTGCCAGCAGCGTCGGCGGGACTCTAGGGAAAGCTTTCTTT
cdr3_aa: CASSVGGTLGKAFF

d_call: -
j_call: TRBJ1-2
v_call: TRBV28
clone_size: -
cdr3_nt: TGTGCCAGCAGACAAGACGGACTCCACACCTTC
cdr3_aa: CASRQDGLHTF

d_call: TRBD2
j_call: TRBJ2-7
v_call: TRBV6-5
clone_size: -
cdr3_nt: TGTGCCAGCAGTTACGGGGGGGGATCCTACCGAGAGCAGTACTTC
cdr3_aa: CASSYGGGSYREQYF

d_call: -
j_call: TRBJ2-7
v_call: TRBV27
clone_size: -
cdr3_nt: TGTGCCAGCAGTTCACAGGGAACCCACGAGCAGTACTTC
cdr3_aa: CASSSQGTHEQYF

d_call: TRBD1
j_call: TRBJ2-5
v_call: TRBV27
clone_size: -
cdr3_nt: TGTGCCAGCAGTCTAGGACAGGGGCCTCAAGAGACCCAGTACTTC
cdr3_aa: CASSLGQGPQETQYF

d_call: TRBD2
j_call: TRBJ2-4
v_call: TRBV25-1
clone_size: -
cdr3_nt: TGTGCCAGCAGTGGGAGCGGGGGCAAAAACATTCAGTACTTC
cdr3_aa: CASSGSGGKNIQYF

d_call: -
j_call: TRBJ2-2
v_call: TRBV9
clone_size: few
cdr3_nt: TGTGCCAGCAGCCTACAGAGCATAGGCGGGGAGCTGTTTTTT
cdr3_aa: CASSLQSIGGELFF

d_call: TRBD1
j_call: TRBJ1-1
v_call: TRBV5-1
clone_size: -
cdr3_nt: TGCGCCACCACGTCCTCGCCCGGGACAGCCTCCTTGGGGACTGAAGCTTTCTTT
cdr3_aa: CATTSSPGTASLGTEAFF

d_call: TRBD1
j_call: TRBJ2-7
v_call: TRBV6-2/TRBV6-3
clone_size: -
cdr3_nt: TGTGCCAGCAGTCCCGGGACAGGGAGGGATCAGCAGTACTTC
cdr3_aa: CASSPGTGRDQQYF

d_call: -
j_call: TRBJ1-1
v_call: TRBV7-9
clone_size: -
cdr3_nt: TGTGCCAGCAGCTTTATCCGGGGAGCTTTCTTT
cdr3_aa: CASSFIRGAFF

d_call: -
j_call: TRBJ1-2
v_call: TRBV3-1/TRBV3-2
clone_size: -
cdr3_nt: TGTGCCAGCAGCCAACCCACTTCTAACTATGGCTACACCTTC
cdr3_aa: CASSQPTSNYGYTF

d_call: -
j_call: TRBJ1-2
v_call: TRBV15
clone_size: -
cdr3_nt: TGTGCCACCAGCAGAGACCGCTTGACAGGATTAGGCTATGGCTACACCTTC
cdr3_aa: CATSRDRLTGLGYGYTF

d_call: -
j_call: TRBJ1-5
v_call: TRBV28
clone_size: -
cdr3_nt: TGTGCCAGCAAGCCCGGGGATAGCAATCAGCCCCAGCATTTT
cdr3_aa: CASKPGDSNQPQHF

d_call: TRBD2
j_call: TRBJ2-7
v_call: TRBV7-9
clone_size: once
cdr3_nt: TGTGCCAGCAGCTTACTTCGGCGGGGGGAGCAGTACTTC
cdr3_aa: CASSLLRRGEQYF

d_call: -
j_call: TRBJ2-3
v_call: TRBV15
clone_size: -
cdr3_nt: TGTGCCACCAGAGTTCAGAACACAGATACGCAGTATTTT
cdr3_aa: CATRVQNTDTQYF

d_call: -
j_call: TRBJ2-3
v_call: TRBV7-2
clone_size: -
cdr3_nt: TGTGCCAGCAGCACTTACACAGATACGCAGTATTTT
cdr3_aa: CASSTYTDTQYF

d_call: TRBD2
j_call: TRBJ2-1
v_call: TRBV24-1
clone_size: -
cdr3_nt: TGTGCCACCGCGGGAGGGCCGAATGAGCAGTTCTTC
cdr3_aa: CATAGGPNEQFF

d_call: -
j_call: TRBJ1-1
v_call: TRBV7-2
clone_size: -
cdr3_nt: TGTGCCAGCAGCCCCCTTGGGACAAGCAACACTGAAGCTTTCTTT
cdr3_aa: CASSPLGTSNTEAFF

d_call: -
j_call: TRBJ2-1
v_call: TRBV7-2
clone_size: -
cdr3_nt: TGTGCCAGCAGCTTAGCGGTAGCGTTCTTC
cdr3_aa: CASSLAVAFF

d_call: -
j_call: TRBJ2-5
v_call: TRBV5-6
clone_size: -
cdr3_nt: TGTGCCAGCAGCTACGGGAAATCGGAAGAGACCCAGTACTTC
cdr3_aa: CASSYGKSEETQYF

d_call: TRBD1
j_call: TRBJ1-1
v_call: TRBV19
clone_size: few
cdr3_nt: TGTGCCAGTAGTGCGCAACAGGGGGCGAACACTGAAGCTTTCTTT
cdr3_aa: CASSAQQGANTEAFF

d_call: -
j_call: TRBJ2-5
v_call: TRBV5-1
clone_size: -
cdr3_nt: TGCGCCAGCAGCTTGGCTCAAGAGACCCAGTACTTC
cdr3_aa: CASSLAQETQYF

d_call: -
j_call: TRBJ1-3
v_call: TRBV11-2
clone_size: -
cdr3_nt: TGTGCCAGCAGCACCAGGATACCCTCTGGAAACACCATATATTTT
cdr3_aa: CASSTRIPSGNTIYF

d_call: TRBD2
j_call: TRBJ2-7
v_call: TRBV5-1
clone_size: -
cdr3_nt: TGCGCCAGCAGCCAAACGTCAAGGACTAGCTCCTACGAGCAGTACTTC
cdr3_aa: CASSQTSRTSSYEQYF

d_call: -
j_call: TRBJ2-2
v_call: TRBV6-5
clone_size: -
cdr3_nt: TGTGCCAGCAGTTACTCGTCGACCGGGGAGCTGTTTTTT
cdr3_aa: CASSYSSTGELFF

d_call: -
j_call: TRBJ2-3
v_call: TRBV5-4
clone_size: -
cdr3_nt: TGTGCCAGCAGCTTGGAGATGGGCAGCACAGATACGCAGTATTTT
cdr3_aa: CASSLEMGSTDTQYF

d_call: -
j_call: TRBJ1-1
v_call: TRBV28
clone_size: -
cdr3_nt: TGTGCCAGCACCAATAGTCCGTTTGAAGCTTTCTTT
cdr3_aa: CASTNSPFEAFF

d_call: TRBD1
j_call: TRBJ1-1
v_call: TRBV27
clone_size: -
cdr3_nt: TGTGCCAGCAGTCCCCCCCCAGGGGGCAGGGTTGAAGCTTTCTTT
cdr3_aa: CASSPPPGGRVEAFF

d_call: -
j_call: TRBJ2-7
v_call: TRBV19
clone_size: -
cdr3_nt: TGTGCCAGTAGTACCCGCGACAGCTCCTACGAGCAGTACTTC
cdr3_aa: CASSTRDSSYEQYF

d_call: -
j_call: TRBJ2-1
v_call: TRBV9
clone_size: few
cdr3_nt: TGTGCCAGCAGCGTATTGGGGACAAGAAACTATGAGCAGTTCTTC
cdr3_aa: CASSVLGTRNYEQFF

d_call: -
j_call: TRBJ2-7
v_call: TRBV27
clone_size: -
cdr3_nt: TGTGCCAGCAGTCACCCTATAGGTGGGAGTCGGTACGAGCAGTACTTC
cdr3_aa: CASSHPIGGSRYEQYF

d_call: -
j_call: TRBJ2-1
v_call: TRBV3-1/TRBV3-2
clone_size: -
cdr3_nt: TGTGCCAGCAGCCAAGGCCTAGCCGCCGATGAGCAGTTCTTC
cdr3_aa: CASSQGLAADEQFF

d_call: -
j_call: TRBJ1-5
v_call: TRBV28
clone_size: -
cdr3_nt: TGTGCCAGCAGTTTATTTCGTAGCAATCAGCCCCAGCATTTT
cdr3_aa: CASSLFRSNQPQHF

d_call: TRBD2
j_call: TRBJ2-7
v_call: TRBV10-3
clone_size: -
cdr3_nt: TGTGCCATCAGTGATTCTCAGCGGGACCTTACCGAGCAGTACTTC
cdr3_aa: CAISDSQRDLTEQYF

d_call: -
j_call: TRBJ2-2
v_call: TRBV7-2
clone_size: -
cdr3_nt: TGTGCCAGCAGCCAGATCAACACCGGGGAGCTGTTTTTT
cdr3_aa: CASSQINTGELFF

d_call: -
j_call: TRBJ2-6
v_call: TRBV2
clone_size: -
cdr3_nt: TGTGCCAGCGTACGGGGAAGCTCTGGGGCCAACGTCCTGACTTTC
cdr3_aa: CASVRGSSGANVLTF

d_call: TRBD1
j_call: TRBJ2-1
v_call: TRBV29-1
clone_size: -
cdr3_nt: TGCAGCGTTGGGGGGCAGGGGGTTTACAATGAGCAGTTCTTC
cdr3_aa: CSVGGQGVYNEQFF

d_call: -
j_call: TRBJ1-6
v_call: TRBV6-5
clone_size: -
cdr3_nt: TGTGCCAGCAGTTCCAGGGTTTCCTATAATTCACCCCTCCACTTT
cdr3_aa: CASSSRVSYNSPLHF

d_call: -
j_call: TRBJ2-7
v_call: TRBV30
clone_size: few
cdr3_nt: TGTGCCTGGAGGCGCGAGCAGTACTTC
cdr3_aa: CAWRREQYF